These T cell receptor beta chains were read from a single sample in a study of blood T cell repertoires in COVID-19. Produced via immunoSEQ multiplex PCR; TCRdb's table is partial and in-frame only. This sample has over 60,000 clones, with around 82% found just once. Sequenced: peripheral blood. These receptors were obtained from an elderly man with active COVID-19. Each CDR3 is given with its conserved first and last residue. A D gene is named only where the DNA matches it firmly. Rows give clone size only sometimes, using once, few, many, or a class for an expanded clone.

-	TRBV15	TRBJ2-1	TRBD2	CATSRNYPLLSGRGDDNEQFF	TGTGCCACCAGCAGGAACTACCCCCTTCTTTCAGGCCGGGGGGATGACAATGAGCAGTTCTTC
-	TRBV4-2	TRBJ1-2	TRBD1	CASSQGDRASYTF	TGTGCCAGCAGCCAAGGAGACAGGGCCAGCTACACCTTC
-	TRBV2	TRBJ1-5	-	CASSEQGGFNQPQHF	TGTGCCAGCAGTGAGCAGGGAGGGTTCAATCAGCCCCAGCATTTT
-	TRBV7-2	TRBJ2-1	TRBD2	CASGPYGTSGREQFF	TGTGCCAGCGGACCCTACGGCACTAGCGGGAGGGAGCAGTTCTTC
-	TRBV10-3	TRBJ2-1	-	CAISELAGAWRNEQFF	TGTGCCATCAGTGAGCTAGCCGGAGCTTGGAGGAATGAGCAGTTCTTC
-	TRBV3-1/TRBV3-2	TRBJ2-5	-	CASSQTTGKQETQYF	TGTGCCAGCAGCCAAACTACAGGGAAACAAGAGACCCAGTACTTC
once	TRBV27	TRBJ2-7	TRBD1	CASSSNRGEQYF	TGTGCCAGCAGTTCAAACAGGGGCGAGCAGTACTTC
-	TRBV28	TRBJ2-3	TRBD2	CASSSQAGVAGFSTDTQYF	TGTGCCAGCAGTTCCCAGGCTGGGGTAGCGGGATTCAGTACAGATACGCAGTATTTT
-	TRBV5-1	TRBJ2-7	-	CASSLALMPGDSSYEQYF	TGCGCCAGCAGCTTGGCCTTAATGCCAGGTGACAGCTCCTACGAGCAGTACTTC
-	TRBV5-6	TRBJ2-7	-	CASSLRTPLEQYF	TGTGCCAGCAGCTTAAGGACACCCCTCGAGCAGTACTTC
few	TRBV18	TRBJ2-7	TRBD2	CASSLSGGKNYEQYF	TGTGCCAGCTCACTTAGCGGGGGGAAAAACTACGAGCAGTACTTC
once	TRBV7-2	TRBJ2-7	-	CASSLVGGETYEQYF	TGTGCCAGCAGCTTAGTTGGAGGGGAGACCTACGAGCAGTACTTC
-	TRBV2	TRBJ2-3	-	CASATRSSTDTQYF	TGTGCCAGCGCGACTAGATCTAGCACAGATACGCAGTATTTT
-	TRBV11-1	TRBJ1-6	-	CASTREPLAPLHF	TGTGCCAGCACACGGGAACCTTTGGCACCCCTCCACTTT
-	TRBV16	TRBJ1-5	-	CASSQFPLNQPQHF	TGTGCCAGCAGCCAATTCCCTCTAAATCAGCCCCAGCATTTT
-	TRBV6-5	TRBJ1-4	TRBD1	CASSKQGASGEKLFF	TGTGCCAGCAGTAAACAGGGGGCTAGTGGTGAAAAACTGTTTTTT
-	TRBV27	TRBJ2-7	-	CASTLRVTGEQYF	TGTGCCAGCACGCTCAGGGTAACGGGCGAGCAGTACTTC